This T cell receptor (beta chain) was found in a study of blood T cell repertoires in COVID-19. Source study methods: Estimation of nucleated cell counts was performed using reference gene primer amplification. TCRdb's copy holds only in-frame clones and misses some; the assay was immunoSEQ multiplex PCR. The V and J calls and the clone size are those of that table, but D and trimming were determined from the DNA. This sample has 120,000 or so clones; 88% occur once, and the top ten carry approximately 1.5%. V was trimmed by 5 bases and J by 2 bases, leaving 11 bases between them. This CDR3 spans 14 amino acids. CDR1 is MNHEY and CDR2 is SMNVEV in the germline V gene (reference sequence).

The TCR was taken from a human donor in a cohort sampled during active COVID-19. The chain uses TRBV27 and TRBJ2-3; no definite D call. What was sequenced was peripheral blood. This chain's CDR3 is CASSLERLTDTQYF. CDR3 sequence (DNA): TGTGCCAGCAGTCTAGAGCGTCTCACAGATACGCAGTATTTT.